This T cell receptor (beta chain) was identified in a study of CXCR3-negative and CXCR3-positive naive CD8 T cells (dated by TCRdb to about 2019). Regarding the study in general: Approximately 140 million TRB reads were obtained in total, roughly 1.5 +/- 0.3 million reads per library. Data from around ten donors, pooled across two independent experiments, went into the diversity and physicochemical repertoire analyses. Naive subsets from a handful of donors and memory cells from 3 donors were included in the TRBV-TRBJ cluster analysis. The paper as a whole reports these results and caveats: Because surface CD5, which has been linked to self-reactivity in mice, was comparable between naive subsets, TCR interaction strength was also inferred from TRB CDR3 physicochemical properties. Repertoire diversity was comparably high in both naive subsets but much lower in memory CD8+ T cells. Freshly isolated PBMCs were used for most assays because CXCR3 expression went down partially after cryopreservation. Within the same donor, TRBV-TRBJ usage looked similar between naive CXCR3-negative and CXCR3-positive cells, but memory cells had distinct patterns. Compared with CXCR3-negative naive cells, CXCR3-positive naive cells had TRB CDR3s with higher hydrophobicity (lower Kidera factor 4), lower energy, and higher strength and volume indices.

For sequencing, a NextSeq 550 was employed. The Human TCR Profiling Kit (MiLaboratory) was used to make UMI-labeled 5' RACE TRB cDNA libraries. The full amount of extracted RNA was used for cDNA synthesis, and the full amount of resulting cDNA was used for PCR amplification. Libraries were prepared in parallel with an identical number of PCR cycles. The paper's data handling went like this. With a requirement of at least two reads per UMI, MIGEC and MiXCR extracted about 53,000 +/- 9,400 unique UMI-labeled TRB cDNA molecules per library. On average, around 40,000 +/- 10,000 functional in-frame TRB CDR3 nucleotide clonotypes lacking stop codons were found per library. After downsampling to 5000 UMI-labeled TRB molecules per sample, diversity metrics, including normalized Shannon-Wiener and Chao1, were computed in VDJtools. VDJtools computed clonotype-size-weighted physicochemical properties of the central five CDR3 residues: interaction energy, strength, volume and Kidera factor 4. TCRdb reprocessed the reads, reporting each CDR3 protein sequence once and no DNA. TCRdb's processing, not the authors', yielded these V and J calls. The table held for this sample gives over 50,000 distinct CDR3 sequences. In total, the top ten clones hold approximately 0.72% of the sample.

Per the germline V gene (reference sequence), SEHNR is the CDR1 and FQNEAQ is the CDR2. The CDR3 has 18 amino acids, counting the end cysteine and phenylalanine. The protein alone is recorded here. With respect to this clonotype: Its antigen has not been determined.

For every CD8+ T cell subset, approximately 300,000 cells were flow-sorted straight into RLT lysis buffer, and each subset was sorted in triplicate. To keep memory contaminants out, a stringent definition of naive CD8+ T cells was applied: CD45RO-CCR7+CD27+CD95-. Using standard density gradient centrifugation, peripheral blood mononuclear cells were isolated from buffy coats. Naive CXCR3-negative and CXCR3-positive CD8+ T cells were flow-sorted on a FACSAria III. An RNeasy Mini Kit was used to extract total RNA from the sorted cells. The sequence was collected from a human donor in good health. Some clones in this sample may be carry-over from other donors' samples. The sequence is built from TRBV7-9 and TRBJ2-1; the D call of TRBD1 rests on TCRdb alone, since no DNA is present to check it. Sequencing used naive CXCR3+ CD8+ T cells from blood. What this sample's cell subset or site label stands for: CD45RO-CCR7+CD27+CD95- naive CD8+ T cells expressing CXCR3 (TNR3+). CDR3 sequence: CASSFPAKTGAAVDEQFF.